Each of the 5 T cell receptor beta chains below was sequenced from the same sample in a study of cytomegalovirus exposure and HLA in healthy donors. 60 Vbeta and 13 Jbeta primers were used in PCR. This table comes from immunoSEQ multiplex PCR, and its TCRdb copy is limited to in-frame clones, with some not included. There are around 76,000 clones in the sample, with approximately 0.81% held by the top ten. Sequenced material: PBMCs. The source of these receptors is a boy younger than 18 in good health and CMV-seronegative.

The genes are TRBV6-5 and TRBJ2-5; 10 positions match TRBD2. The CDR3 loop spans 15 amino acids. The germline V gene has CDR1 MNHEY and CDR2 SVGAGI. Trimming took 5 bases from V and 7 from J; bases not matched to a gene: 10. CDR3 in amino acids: CASSASASGGGTQYF. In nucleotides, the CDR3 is TGTGCCAGCAGTGCGTCGGCTAGCGGGGGCGGGACCCAGTACTTC.

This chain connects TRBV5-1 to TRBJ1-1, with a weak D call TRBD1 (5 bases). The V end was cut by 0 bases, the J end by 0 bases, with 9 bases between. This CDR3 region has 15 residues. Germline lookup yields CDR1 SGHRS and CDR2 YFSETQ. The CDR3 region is CASSLAAGMNTEAFF. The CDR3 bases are TGCGCCAGCAGCTTGGCCGCAGGGATGAACACTGAAGCTTTCTTT.

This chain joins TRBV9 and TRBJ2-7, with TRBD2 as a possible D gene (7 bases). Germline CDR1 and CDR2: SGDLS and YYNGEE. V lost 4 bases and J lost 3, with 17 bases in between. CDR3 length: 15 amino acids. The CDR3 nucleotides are TGTGCCAGCAGCCGAGGGGGGGATACCAGCTACGAGCAGTACTTC. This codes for CASSRGGDTSYEQYF. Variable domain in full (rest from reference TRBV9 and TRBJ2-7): DSGVTQTPKHLITATGQRVTLRCSPRSGDLSVYWYQQSLDQGLQFLIQYYNGEERAKGNILERFSAQQFPDLHSELNLSSLELGDSALYFCASSRGGDTSYEQYFGPGTRLTVT.

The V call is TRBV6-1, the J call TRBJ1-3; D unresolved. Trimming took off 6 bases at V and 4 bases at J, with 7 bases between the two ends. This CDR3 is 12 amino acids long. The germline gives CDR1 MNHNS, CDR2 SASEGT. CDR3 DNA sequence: TGTGCCAGCAGCGTACTCGGAAACACCATATATTTT. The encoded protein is CASSVLGNTIYF.

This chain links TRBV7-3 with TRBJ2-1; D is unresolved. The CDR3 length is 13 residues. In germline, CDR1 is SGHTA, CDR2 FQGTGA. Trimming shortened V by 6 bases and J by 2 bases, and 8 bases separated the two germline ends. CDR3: CASSTEPYNEQFF. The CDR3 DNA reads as TGTGCCAGCAGTACGGAGCCCTACAATGAGCAGTTCTTC. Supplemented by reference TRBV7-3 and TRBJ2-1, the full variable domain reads GAGVSQTPSNKVTEKGKYVELRCDPISGHTALYWYRQSLGQGPEFLIYFQGTGAADDSGLPNDRFFAVRPEGSVSTLKIQRTERGDSAVYLCASSTEPYNEQFFGPGTRLTVL.